These T cell receptor beta chains were read from a single sample in a study of OX40 agonist ivuxolimab in advanced cancers. The repertoire was sequenced with immunoSEQ multiplex PCR; TCRdb's copy has only in-frame clones and lacks some. Seen here are tens of thousands of clones, roughly 80% observed once, and the top ten hold 1.1%. The sample consisted of CD4+ or CD8+ T cells sorted from blood, taken in a trial of the OX40 agonist ivuxolimab. The receptors shown here come from an adult with an advanced solid tumor such as melanoma, head and neck, liver or kidney cancer. Each CDR3 is given with its conserved first and last residue. The order of the fields is V gene, J gene, CDR3 protein.

TRBV6-6,TRBJ2-5,CASITGLGSIQETQYF
TRBV2,TRBJ2-1,CASRGGGNEQFF
TRBV5-6,TRBJ2-1,CASSLAATRSYNEQFF
TRBV5-4,TRBJ2-6,CASSLGAETGANVLTF
TRBV21-1,TRBJ2-6,CASSKGPGESGANVLTF
TRBV5-1,TRBJ2-1,CASSLLGPSRNEQFF
TRBV7-2,TRBJ1-5,CASSLEGGPLQPQHF
TRBV15,TRBJ2-7,CATSRGTSGYEQYF
TRBV28,TRBJ1-2,CASSLEGYGYTF
TRBV10-3,TRBJ2-7,CAISGAGTGDDEQYF
TRBV13,TRBJ1-2,CASSLDGGYTF
TRBV5-8,TRBJ2-5,CASSRDRGRGQETQYF
TRBV10-3,TRBJ1-1,CAISEPTGSETYSSEAFF
TRBV19,TRBJ2-3,CASSITGADTQYF
TRBV11-2,TRBJ2-3,CASSYRRTDTQYF
TRBV20-1,TRBJ2-5,CSGGREETQYF
TRBV18,TRBJ2-7,CASSPGQGGNEQYF
TRBV30,TRBJ2-7,CAWSVRRGDEQYF
TRBV6-5,TRBJ2-5,CASSYSIGRDQETQYF
TRBV5-1,TRBJ2-2,CASSLAGGHGELFF
TRBV6-6,TRBJ2-6,CASVPGAGANVLTF
TRBV5-1,TRBJ1-4,CASSSGRNEKLFF
TRBV5-4,TRBJ2-4,CASSRAGGTNIQYF
TRBV7-2,TRBJ2-7,CASSLGRRKDLYEQYF
TRBV29-1,TRBJ2-1,CSVGTSGSSSYNEQFF
TRBV5-4,TRBJ1-1,CASTSGTEAFF
TRBV6-1,TRBJ2-1,CASSARLAGTWNEQFF
TRBV6-4,TRBJ1-1,CASSARVNTEAFF
TRBV6-1,TRBJ2-1,CASSGVAVRSHNEQFF
TRBV7-2,TRBJ2-2,CASSFPQQGAFTGELFF
TRBV5-6,TRBJ1-1,CASSLVRDMNTEAFF
TRBV14,TRBJ1-6,CASSQVGGTPLHF
TRBV7-9,TRBJ1-1,CASSPKGVKDEAFF
TRBV29-1,TRBJ2-7,CSVRPGQGDHEQYF
TRBV2,TRBJ2-1,CASSQPGQQYNEQFF
TRBV7-9,TRBJ2-5,CAGSRGEGQSETQYF
TRBV5-4,TRBJ1-1,CASSSGVLNTEAFF
TRBV5-6,TRBJ1-1,CASSPRTGYTEAFF
TRBV28,TRBJ1-1,CASSFPMGWGNTEAFF
TRBV4-2,TRBJ2-3,CASSQESGDTQYF